This TCR beta chain was observed in a study of T cells in Graves' hyperthyroidism and ophthalmopathy (dated by TCRdb to between 2018 and 2021). For context, the study as a whole: Peripheral blood samples were taken at the time of initial diagnosis, prior to any treatment. The 85 to 100 discovery patients were divided at random into training and test sets in a 7:3 ratio. To identify distinguishing TCR V-J signatures, a discovery cohort of about a hundred patients was used, comprising approximately 40 with Graves' ophthalmopathy and 57 with stable Graves' hyperthyroidism. The paper describes TCR Vbeta CDR3 sequencing of some 130 peripheral blood samples, made up of 43 ophthalmopathy patients, over 70 hyperthyroidism patients and roughly 17 progressor patients. Prospective prediction of ophthalmopathy was tested in an independent validation cohort consisting of 18 hyperthyroidism patients and about 17 patients who later progressed to ophthalmopathy. In addition, the study compared T-cell repertoires in thyroid tissue and in blood from roughly 6 Graves' hyperthyroidism patients. After blood sampling, hyperthyroidism patients were treated with methimazole at a starting dose of 30 mg daily, and ophthalmopathy patients were treated with high-dose intravenous methylprednisolone.

V loses 0 bases of germline sequence and J loses 2 bases, and the interval between the two ends is 12 bases. CDR1 and CDR2 were assigned from the germline V gene (reference sequence) as DFQATT and SNEGSKA. Reading from cysteine to phenylalanine, the CDR3 counts 15 amino acids. Just CDR3 DNA is preserved here, 45 bases in frame from base 1. TCR beta CDR3 regions were amplified from RNA transcripts. The TCR CDR3 was subjected to a first round of RT-PCR using the HTBI primer set and the Qiagen OneStep RT-PCR kit. A second multiplex PCR round built the libraries, followed by size selection and purification. Libraries were sequenced paired-end with 100 bp reads on an Illumina HiSeq2000. The published analysis was carried out like this. SOAPnuke was used to process the raw data, with reads discarded if the reads contained adapters or uncalled bases, had a mean Phred below 15, or lacked an exact constant-primer or identifier match. COPE v1.2.5 was used to merge high-quality paired reads, and clonotypes were defined as unique nucleotide sequences. MiTCR v1.1 was used to align clonotypes to the IMGT TRBV, TRBD and TRBJ reference segments. The analysis included only V-J combinations with a frequency above 0.0001, which together covered roughly 99% of the repertoires. The TCS score was defined as F50 (clonal expansion) divided by E x V (chaos), with BLOSUM62-based TCRdist calculated between CDR3 peptides within each V-J. Welch's t-statistics and random forest reduced fewer than 600 V-J features to roughly 13, which were used in a naive Bayes classifier (R e1071). The public sequencing data were trimmed at Q25 with fastp and processed into clonotypes with MiXCR by TCRdb, which kept only in-frame beta chains. Merged by CDR3 protein, the rows form single entries marked with the most common genes and DNA. The V and J calls come from TCRdb's annotation, not from the publication. The sample data list some 560,000 distinct CDR3 sequences, and around 14% of these were observed just once. The ten most abundant clones make up roughly 7.3% of the sample.

Graves' hyperthyroidism was defined as stable when no progression to ophthalmopathy occurred over 18 months of follow-up. The hyperthyroidism patients were between 18 and 65 years old and newly diagnosed, with a disease duration of less than 2 months. Patients with uncontrolled infections, other autoimmune diseases, pregnancy or lactation were excluded. Diagnoses were established on the basis of clinical symptoms, serum thyroxine and TRAb, thyroid ultrasound, and orbital computed tomography. PBMCs were separated from under 11 ml of fresh peripheral blood using Ficoll-Paque density gradient centrifugation. Total RNA was extracted with Trizol reagent, and quality was checked on an Agilent 2100 Bioanalyzer. The paper as a whole reports these results and caveats: No statistical method was used to set the sample size in advance, and investigators knew the group allocation. In validation, the model predicted progression to ophthalmopathy a median of about 6.5 months before onset, with about 71% sensitivity and roughly 79% specificity. In cross-validation, a model built on a 13 V-J signature told ophthalmopathy apart from stable hyperthyroidism with less than 90% sensitivity and about 81% specificity, and in testing the same model reached 80%/75%. Most expanded thyroid clonotypes (frequency above 0.001) were also found in blood, which suggests that blood repertoires may mirror thyroid immune responses.

A word on this clonotype: What antigen it recognizes has not been identified. Base qualities are not provided; no much larger clone lies one nucleotide away.

This sequence was found in a woman aged 25 to 39 with Graves' hyperthyroidism. Sequenced sample: blood. Rearrangement joined TRBV20-1 to TRBJ2-3; the D gene lacks a confident call. The CDR3 protein is CSARDEALITDTQYF. Here is the DNA: TGCAGTGCTAGAGATGAGGCGCTAATCACAGATACGCAGTATTTT.